The rows below give T cell receptor beta chains drawn from one sample of a study of blood T cell repertoires in COVID-19. Sequencing used immunoSEQ multiplex PCR; TCRdb keeps in-frame clones, though not all of them. The sample includes about 270,000 clones, roughly 90% seen only once; the top ten take roughly 2.8%. The sample consisted of PBMCs or T cells enriched from blood (not recorded which). All receptors come from a man aged 40-49 years who had been exposed to COVID-19. CDR3s include the opening cysteine and the closing phenylalanine or tryptophan. A D gene is named only where the DNA matches it firmly. Only part of the rows carry a size: once, few, many, or a class if the clone is expanded.

cdr3_nt: TGTGCCAGCAGCGTAGTGGCTACAGGGCTTAACTATGGCTACACCTTC
cdr3_aa: CASSVVATGLNYGYTF
v_call: TRBV9
j_call: TRBJ1-2
clone_size: once
d_call: .

cdr3_nt: TGTGCCAGCAGCCAAGATATCAGTAACACTGAAGCTTTCTTT
cdr3_aa: CASSQDISNTEAFF
v_call: TRBV3-1/TRBV3-2
j_call: TRBJ1-1
clone_size: .
d_call: .

cdr3_nt: TGTGCCAGCAGCTCGTTCAGGGAAAACTATGGCTACACCTTC
cdr3_aa: CASSSFRENYGYTF
v_call: TRBV7-2
j_call: TRBJ1-2
clone_size: .
d_call: .

cdr3_nt: TGTGCCAGCAGCCAAAAACCCGCCAGCTCTGGAAACACCATATATTTT
cdr3_aa: CASSQKPASSGNTIYF
v_call: TRBV14
j_call: TRBJ1-3
clone_size: .
d_call: .

cdr3_nt: TGCGCCAGCAGCTTTGAGGACAGGGGCACAGATACGCAGTATTTT
cdr3_aa: CASSFEDRGTDTQYF
v_call: TRBV5-1
j_call: TRBJ2-3
clone_size: .
d_call: TRBD1

cdr3_nt: TGTGCCAGCAGCGTAGGATTAGCGGGAGGCCACGGGGAGCTGTTTTTT
cdr3_aa: CASSVGLAGGHGELFF
v_call: TRBV9
j_call: TRBJ2-2
clone_size: .
d_call: TRBD2

cdr3_nt: TGTGCCAGCAGTCCAGGGACAGGGTGGAATCAGCCCCAGCATTTT
cdr3_aa: CASSPGTGWNQPQHF
v_call: TRBV6-5
j_call: TRBJ1-5
clone_size: .
d_call: TRBD1

cdr3_nt: TGTGCCAGCAGCTTAAAGGGGACAGGGGGCGAGCAGTACTTC
cdr3_aa: CASSLKGTGGEQYF
v_call: TRBV7-3
j_call: TRBJ2-7
clone_size: .
d_call: TRBD1

cdr3_nt: TGTGCCAGCAGTGAAATCGAGACAGGGGGCTACGAGCAGTACTTC
cdr3_aa: CASSEIETGGYEQYF
v_call: TRBV6-1
j_call: TRBJ2-7
clone_size: .
d_call: TRBD1

cdr3_nt: TGCAGCGTTGGACAGGGGGCTGACGGCTACACCTTC
cdr3_aa: CSVGQGADGYTF
v_call: TRBV29-1
j_call: TRBJ1-2
clone_size: .
d_call: TRBD1

cdr3_nt: TGTGCCAGCAGCGTAGGCATACAGGATTCTAACTATGGCTACACCTTC
cdr3_aa: CASSVGIQDSNYGYTF
v_call: TRBV9
j_call: TRBJ1-2
clone_size: .
d_call: .

cdr3_nt: TGTGCCTGGAGTGTAACTGGACAGGGTCTATCGTACGAGCAGTACTTC
cdr3_aa: CAWSVTGQGLSYEQYF
v_call: TRBV30
j_call: TRBJ2-7
clone_size: .
d_call: TRBD1

cdr3_nt: TGTGCCAGCAGCTCGGGACTAGCGGGAGGAACCTACGAGCAGTACTTC
cdr3_aa: CASSSGLAGGTYEQYF
v_call: TRBV5-4
j_call: TRBJ2-7
clone_size: .
d_call: TRBD2

cdr3_nt: TGTGCCAGCAAACCGAGTGGGACTAGCGGGATTGGTACGCAGTATTTT
cdr3_aa: CASKPSGTSGIGTQYF
v_call: TRBV28
j_call: TRBJ2-3
clone_size: .
d_call: TRBD2

cdr3_nt: TGTGCCAGCAGCTCCCTTATCAGCACAGATACGCAGTATTTT
cdr3_aa: CASSSLISTDTQYF
v_call: TRBV11-2
j_call: TRBJ2-3
clone_size: .
d_call: .

cdr3_nt: TGCGCCAGCAGCCAAGCAGGGGGCATCGCTGAAGCTTTCTTT
cdr3_aa: CASSQAGGIAEAFF
v_call: TRBV4-3
j_call: TRBJ1-1
clone_size: .
d_call: TRBD1

cdr3_nt: TGTGCCAGCAGCGTAGACGGTGGAGGCAGAACGAACACTGAAGCTTTCTTT
cdr3_aa: CASSVDGGGRTNTEAFF
v_call: TRBV9
j_call: TRBJ1-1
clone_size: .
d_call: .

cdr3_nt: TGTGCCAGCAGTCAGGGTTTCGGTCAGCCCCAGCATTTT
cdr3_aa: CASSQGFGQPQHF
v_call: TRBV6-5
j_call: TRBJ1-5
clone_size: .
d_call: .

cdr3_nt: TGTGCCCTAGAAGTGAACACTGAAGCTTTCTTT
cdr3_aa: CALEVNTEAFF
v_call: TRBV11-2
j_call: TRBJ1-1
clone_size: .
d_call: .

cdr3_nt: TGTGCCAGCAGCCAAGATCCAGCGGGTGGGGAGCAGTTCTTC
cdr3_aa: CASSQDPAGGEQFF
v_call: TRBV14
j_call: TRBJ2-1
clone_size: .
d_call: .